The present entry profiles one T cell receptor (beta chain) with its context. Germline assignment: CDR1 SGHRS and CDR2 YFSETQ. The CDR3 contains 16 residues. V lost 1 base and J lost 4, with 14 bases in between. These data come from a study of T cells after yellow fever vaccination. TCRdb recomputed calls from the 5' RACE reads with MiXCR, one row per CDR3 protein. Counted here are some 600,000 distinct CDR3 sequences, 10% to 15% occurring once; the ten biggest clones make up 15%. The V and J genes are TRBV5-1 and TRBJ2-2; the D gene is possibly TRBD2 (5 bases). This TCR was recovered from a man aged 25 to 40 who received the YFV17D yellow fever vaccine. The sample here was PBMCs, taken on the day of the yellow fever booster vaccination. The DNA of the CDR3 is TGCGCCAGCAGCTTGATTCTGGGAGCCGTCACCGGGGAGCTGTTTTTT. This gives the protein CASSLILGAVTGELFF.